These 22 T cell receptor beta chains were sequenced from one sample in a study. TCRdb re-called the 5' RACE reads with MiXCR, one entry per CDR3 protein. The sample lists some 32,000 distinct CDR3 sequences; approximately 24% were seen once. Sequencing was carried out using memory CD4+ T cells sorted from blood. Subset described: memory CD4+ T cells, CD4+CD45RO+CD25-. These receptors originate from a female donor with breast cancer.

The chain employs TRBV6-5 and TRBJ2-3; TRBD2 agrees at 7 bases. Germline V gene data show CDR1 as MNHEY and CDR2 as SVGAGI. V lost 4 bases, J lost 2 bases, and 6 bases stayed unmatched. The CDR3 spans 15 residues. The CDR3 region is CASSSASGNTDTQYF. CDR3 DNA sequence: TGTGCCAGCAGTTCGGCTAGCGGTAACACAGATACGCAGTATTTT.

The V gene is TRBV6-2 or TRBV6-3, the J gene TRBJ2-7; TRBD1 matches 9 bases. Looked up from germline, CDR1 is MNHEY and CDR2 is SVGEGT. The CDR3 spans 13 residues. Germline trimming cut 8 bases from V and 4 bases from J; bases unmatched to any gene: 6. For the CDR3, the DNA is TGTGCCAGCGGCCGGGACAGGGAATACGAGCAGTACTTC. Translation: CASGRDREYEQYF.

The chain carries TRBV12-3 or TRBV12-4 and TRBJ2-1; 9 bases match TRBD1. J was trimmed by 4 bases and V by 5 bases; bases with no gene match: 6. This CDR3 is built from 15 residues. This chain's CDR3 is CASSTGTGPYNEQFF. For the CDR3, the DNA is TGTGCCAGCAGTACCGGGACAGGGCCTTACAATGAGCAGTTCTTC.

The sample holds a few counts of this clonotype. This chain links TRBV13 with TRBJ2-5; no reliable D call. This CDR3 is 14 amino acids long. V was trimmed by 5 bases and J by 4 bases, leaving 14 bases between them. The germline CDR1 and CDR2 sequences are PRHDT and FYEKMQ (reference sequence). In DNA form, the CDR3 reads TGTGCCAGCAGCCGACGAGGACCGGTAGAGACCCAGTACTTC. The encoded protein is CASSRRGPVETQYF.

Points on this clonotype: At one end the junction does not follow the germline gene, possibly because of a read error. The rearrangement uses TRBV10-3 and TRBJ2-7; 8 bases are a match to TRBD2. Looked up from germline, CDR1 is ENHRY and CDR2 is SYGVKD. This CDR3 spans 14 amino acids. CDR3 nucleotides: TGTGCCATCAGGGAGAAAGCGGGAGTGGGCGAGCAGCACTTC. This codes for CAIREKAGVGEQHF.

This clonotype was seen just once. The V call is TRBV12-3 or TRBV12-4, the J call TRBJ1-2, with D unclear. V dropped 6 bases and J dropped 7 bases, with 15 bases sitting between them. The length of the CDR3 is 13 residues. The chain's CDR3 is CASSLWEGGGYTF. In DNA, the CDR3 is TGTGCCAGCAGCCTCTGGGAAGGAGGTGGCTACACCTTC.

This clonotype has only a few counts. The gene calls are TRBV27 and TRBJ1-1; D possibly corresponds to TRBD1 (5 bases). The CDR3 is 13 residues long. V lost 5 bases to trimming and J lost 4 bases, with 11 bases between them. Germline CDR1 is MNHEY and CDR2 is SMNVEV (reference sequence). CDR3 DNA: TGTGCCAGCAGTGACAGCGCGGTCACTGAAGCTTTCTTT. Protein product: CASSDSAVTEAFF.

This clonotype was counted ten times or more. The chain couples TRBV12-3 or TRBV12-4 to TRBJ2-7, with no clear D. The CDR3 loop spans 12 amino acids. V lost 5 bases to trimming and J lost 3 bases, with 8 bases between them. This chain's CDR3 is CASSPILYEQYF. For the CDR3, the DNA is TGTGCCAGCAGTCCGATCCTCTACGAGCAGTACTTC.

A remark on this clonotype: Since the CDR3 does not end with the conserved phenylalanine or tryptophan, this likely comes from a read error. Here the CDR3 reads CASSRPRPDTQYS. The CDR3 nucleotides read TGTGCCAGCAGCCGCCCCCGTCCCGATACGCAGTATTCT. V gene TRBV7-9 combines with J gene TRBJ2-3; no clear D gene. CDR1 is SEHNR, CDR2 FQNEAQ, per germline (reference sequence). This CDR3 spans 13 amino acids. Trimming pared 5 bases from V and 6 bases from J, leaving 12 bases between.

This clonotype occurred a few times. The rearrangement uses TRBV20-1 and TRBJ1-5; TRBD1 is a possible D gene (6 bases). CDR1 and CDR2 (germline): DFQATT, SNEGSKA (reference sequence). The CDR3 has 16 amino acids. V gave up 0 bases and J gave up 6 bases, with 18 bases separating them. CDR3 protein: CSARDRVTGQSQPQHF. The CDR3 DNA sequence: TGCAGTGCTAGAGATCGAGTGACAGGACAAAGTCAGCCCCAGCATTTT.

This clonotype occurred many times. J is TRBJ2-7 and V is TRBV4-1; 7 bases match TRBD1. The junction had 5 bases not matched to a gene; V was cut back by 3 bases and J by 3 bases. The CDR3 loop spans 14 amino acids. Germline values: CDR1 MGHRA, CDR2 YSYEKL. The CDR3 region has the DNA TGCGCCAGCAGCCAGATGACAGGGTACTACGAGCAGTACTTC. Protein sequence: CASSQMTGYYEQYF.

Many counts were recorded for this clonotype. The chain uses TRBV10-2 and TRBJ2-1; 9 bases are a match to TRBD2. Trimming cost V 4 bases and J 7 bases; bases outside gene matches: 14. Germline V lookup: CDR1 WSHSY, CDR2 SAAADI. This CDR3 spans 17 amino acids. CDR3 nucleotides: TGCGCCAGCAGTGGGGTTGTAGCGGGAGTCACTTGGAATGAGCAGTTCTTC. It yields the protein CASSGVVAGVTWNEQFF.

The chain carries TRBV19 and TRBJ2-1; maybe TRBD2 (5 bases). Germline CDR1 LNHDA, CDR2 SQIVND (reference sequence). The ends were cut back, 7 bases at V and 0 bases at J, with 7 bases in the middle. The CDR3 totals 13 residues. The CDR3: CASTAVSYNEQFF. Written as DNA, the CDR3 is TGTGCCAGTACAGCGGTCTCCTACAATGAGCAGTTCTTC.

This rearrangement joins TRBV5-4 to TRBJ1-2; no firm D call. Deletions cut 0 bases from V and 3 bases from J, with 9 bases between. CDR1 is SGHNT, CDR2 YYREEE, per germline (reference sequence). The CDR3 extends over 14 amino acids. The CDR3 sequence is CASSLGGSDYGYTF. CDR3 coding DNA: TGTGCCAGCAGCTTGGGGGGTTCCGACTATGGCTACACCTTC.

This clonotype was counted between two and nine times. The gene calls are TRBV7-3 and TRBJ1-1, with D unclear. Deletions cut 2 bases from V and 1 base from J, with 5 bases between. This CDR3 has 13 amino acids. Germline-derived CDR1 and CDR2 are SGHTA and FQGTGA. The CDR3 protein is CASSLSANTEAFF. CDR3 nucleotide sequence: TGTGCCAGCAGCTTATCGGCGAACACTGAAGCTTTCTTT. Full variable domain (remainder filled in from reference TRBV7-3 and TRBJ1-1): GAGVSQTPSNKVTEKGKYVELRCDPISGHTALYWYRQSLGQGPEFLIYFQGTGAADDSGLPNDRFFAVRPEGSVSTLKIQRTERGDSAVYLCASSLSANTEAFFGQGTRLTVV.

This clonotype has just one count. V gene TRBV5-6 combines with J gene TRBJ2-7; possible D gene TRBD1, 5 bases. Germline CDR1 SGHDT, CDR2 YYEEEE. Trimming removed 0 bases at V and 0 bases at J, with 13 bases between. CDR3 length: 16 amino acids. CDR3 region: CASSLGTGTYSYEQYF. The DNA for the CDR3 is TGTGCCAGCAGCTTGGGTACAGGCACTTACTCCTACGAGCAGTACTTC.

The chain uses TRBV11-2 and TRBJ1-1, with TRBD1 matching over 8 bases. The V gene end was trimmed by 7 bases and the J gene end by 4 bases; junction bases not matched to a gene: 5. Germline assignment: CDR1 SGHAT and CDR2 FQNNGV. CDR3 length: 13 residues. In nucleotides, the CDR3 is TGTGCCAGCACCTCAGGGGGCGGCACTGAAGCTTTCTTT. Its protein is CASTSGGGTEAFF.

In this sample, this clonotype turned up a few times. The chain employs TRBV9 and TRBJ2-3; TRBD1 agrees at 12 bases. This CDR3 is built from 16 residues. Germline CDR1 SGDLS, CDR2 YYNGEE. With V trimmed by 3 bases and J by 4 bases, 6 bases remained unmatched. The CDR3 sequence is CASSAWDRGPADTQYF. CDR3 nucleotides: TGTGCCAGCAGCGCCTGGGACAGGGGGCCGGCAGATACGCAGTATTTT.

This chain joins TRBV5-6 and TRBJ2-2; D is tentatively TRBD1 or TRBD2 (5 bases each). This CDR3 is 15 amino acids long. Germline lookup yields CDR1 SGHDT and CDR2 YYEEEE. Trimming removed 2 bases at V and 4 bases at J, with 12 bases between. Here the CDR3 DNA reads TGTGCCAGCAGCTTTGAGGGGATTGGCACCGGGGAGCTGTTTTTT. Its translation is CASSFEGIGTGELFF.

Concerning this clonotype: Sequence at one end of the junction differs from germline and may be a read error. The chain links TRBV5-1 to TRBJ1-4; TRBD1 agrees at 7 bases. The CDR3 sequence is 14 residues long. CDR1 and CDR2 from the germline V gene are SGHRS and YFSETQ. The CDR3 here is CASSLDRGGRKLSF. In DNA form, the CDR3 reads TGCGCCAGCAGCTTGGACAGGGGCGGAAGAAAACTGTCTTTT.

This clonotype was seen a handful of times. The gene calls are TRBV14 and TRBJ2-7; 7 bases align to TRBD1. The length of the CDR3 is 16 residues. Germline V gene data show CDR1 as SGHDN and CDR2 as FVKESK. Losses at the gene ends were 3 bases for V and 7 bases for J; bases not matched to a gene: 15. The CDR3: CASSQNRDRGRWEQYF. The DNA of the CDR3 is TGTGCCAGCAGCCAGAACCGGGACAGAGGAAGATGGGAGCAGTACTTC.

In this sample, this clonotype turned up many times. The chain combines TRBV4-1 with TRBJ2-1; D remains unclear. V lost 6 bases and J 1 base, leaving 4 bases between the germline ends. The CDR3 sequence is 12 residues long. Germline V gene sequence: CDR1 MGHRA, CDR2 YSYEKL. CDR3: CASRGSYNEQFF. For the CDR3, the DNA is TGCGCCAGCAGGGGATCCTACAATGAGCAGTTCTTC.